A single sample is the source of the 25 T cell receptor beta chains below, sequenced in a study of T cell responses to AZD1222 COVID-19 vaccine. Data came from immunoSEQ multiplex PCR; TCRdb stores just in-frame clones and leaves some out. Seen here are approximately 150,000 clones, 80% to 95% observed once, and the top ten hold roughly 6%. Sequences were derived from peripheral blood, sampled 28 days after the second AZD1222 dose. The receptors were sampled from an adult who received the AZD1222 COVID-19 vaccine.

In DNA form, the CDR3 reads TGTGCCAGCAGCGAAAGGACAGGTCTGAACACTGAAGCTTTCTTT. Its protein product is CASSERTGLNTEAFF. The chain carries TRBV7-2 and TRBJ1-1; TRBD1 agrees at 7 bases. CDR1 is SGHTA and CDR2 is FQGNSA in the germline V gene. CDR3 size: 15 residues. With 5 bases clipped from V and 0 bases from J, the junction kept 6 bases outside the gene matches.

The rearrangement links TRBV5-1 to TRBJ1-5; a possible D gene is TRBD1 (6 bases). Germline CDR1 reads SGHRS; CDR2 reads YFSETQ. The germline V and J ends were trimmed by 0 bases and 7 bases, with 14 bases remaining between them. The CDR3 loop spans 15 amino acids. CDR3 bases: TGCGCCAGCAGCTTGGATCGGGGGCCGGGGCAGCCCCAGCATTTT. Residues: CASSLDRGPGQPQHF.

The gene calls are TRBV30 and TRBJ1-6; TRBD1 aligns across 8 bases. The CDR3 extends over 17 amino acids. V lost 1 base and J lost 6; bases outside the gene matches: 11. Germline CDR1 and CDR2: GTSNPN and SVGIG (reference sequence). CDR3 sequence (DNA): TGTGCCTGGAGTGCTACAGACAGGGGCGGGAGTAATTCACCCCTCCACTTT. Translation: CAWSATDRGGSNSPLHF.

V gene TRBV28 combines with J gene TRBJ2-7; D perhaps matches TRBD1 (5 bases). Between the trimmed V and J ends, which lost 7 bases and 6 bases, there was a span of 7 bases. From germline, CDR1 is MDHEN and CDR2 SYDVKM. There are 10 residues in the CDR3. CDR3: CASKGPEQYF. CDR3 nucleotides: TGTGCCAGCAAGGGGCCCGAGCAGTACTTC.

This sequence joins TRBV18 and TRBJ2-1, with 14 bases identical to TRBD2. V lost 11 bases, J lost 1 base, and 4 bases stayed unmatched. The CDR3 is 15 amino acids. Germline lookup yields CDR1 KGHSH and CDR2 LQKENI. The CDR3 loop is CAAGTSGSSYNEQFF. The CDR3 nucleotides are TGTGCCGCCGGGACTAGCGGGAGTTCCTACAATGAGCAGTTCTTC.

V is TRBV18 and J is TRBJ2-1; 15 bases are shared with TRBD2. Trimming took 4 bases from V and 6 from J; bases not matched to a gene: 7. Germline V gives CDR1 KGHSH, CDR2 LQKENI. The CDR3 is 17 amino acids. The CDR3 nucleotides read TGTGCCAGCTCACTTCTCGGACTAGCGGGAGGGGGCAATGAGCAGTTCTTC. Protein product: CASSLLGLAGGGNEQFF.

The chain combines TRBV5-6 with TRBJ1-5; D possibly corresponds to TRBD1 (5 bases). Germline values: CDR1 SGHDT, CDR2 YYEEEE. The germline V and J ends were trimmed by 3 bases and 6 bases, with 13 bases remaining between them. CDR3 size: 14 residues. CDR3 coding DNA: TGTGCCAGCAGCTCGAGGGGAGGTAGTCAGCCCCAGCATTTT. It translates to CASSSRGGSQPQHF.

This rearrangement joins TRBV6-4 to TRBJ2-3; possible D gene TRBD2, 6 bases. Trimming stripped 0 bases from V and 1 base from J, with 11 bases between. The CDR3 length is 16 residues. Germline CDR1 reads MRHNA; CDR2 reads SNTAGT. The CDR3 bases are TGTGCCAGCAGTGACTCTCTAGCGCGTGGCACAGATACGCAGTATTTT. Its protein product is CASSDSLARGTDTQYF.

The chain joins TRBV4-1 to TRBJ1-2, with TRBD1 identical over 9 bases. After removal of 1 base from V and 6 bases from J, the junction contained 0 bases not matched to a gene. The CDR3 is made up of 13 amino acids. Germline loops: CDR1 MGHRA, CDR2 YSYEKL. Here the CDR3 reads CASSQGTGDGYTF. For the CDR3, the DNA is TGCGCCAGCAGCCAAGGGACAGGGGATGGCTACACCTTC.

The chain joins TRBV19 to TRBJ2-1; TRBD2 matches 13 bases. This CDR3 region has 15 residues. The germline CDR1 and CDR2 sequences are LNHDA and SQIVND (reference sequence). The V gene end was trimmed by 1 base and the J gene end by 10 bases; junction bases not matched to a gene: 4. CDR3 in DNA: TGTGCCAGTAGTATAGGGACTAGCGGGGGATGGGAGCAGTTCTTC. It yields the protein CASSIGTSGGWEQFF.

In its sample, this clone was seen a few times. The chain couples TRBV7-2 to TRBJ2-7; unclear D gene. The CDR3 contains 13 residues. CDR1 is SGHTA, CDR2 FQGNSA, per germline. The ends were cut back, 8 bases at V and 4 bases at J, with 15 bases in the middle. The CDR3 nucleotides read TGTGCCAGCGAAGACAAGGTCGGGTACGAGCAGTACTTC. Translation gives CASEDKVGYEQYF.

The chain is built from TRBV6-5 and TRBJ2-3, with 9 bases that match TRBD2. Germline V CDR1 and CDR2: MNHEY, SVGAGI. V was pared by 0 bases and J by 0 bases, with 1 base of the junction left unmatched. This CDR3 has 16 residues. CDR3 in DNA: TGTGCCAGCAGTTACTCGAGCGGGGGGAGCACAGATACGCAGTATTTT. Protein sequence: CASSYSSGGSTDTQYF.

CDR3 loop: CASSLGVAVEAFF. For the CDR3, the DNA is TGTGCCAGCAGCTTAGGAGTAGCCGTTGAAGCTTTCTTT. The chain uses TRBV7-9 and TRBJ1-1; no clear D. The CDR3 contains 13 residues. CDR1 and CDR2 from the germline V gene are SEHNR and FQNEAQ (reference sequence). The V and J ends lost 1 base and 7 bases respectively, with 10 bases between them. The variable domain in full, completed from reference TRBV7-9 and TRBJ1-1, reads DTGVSQNPRHKITKRGQNVTFRCDPISEHNRLYWYRQTLGQGPEFLTYFQNEAQLEKSRLLSDRFSAERPKGSFSTLEIQRTEQGDSAMYLCASSLGVAVEAFFGQGTRLTVV.

This rearrangement joins TRBV6-5 to TRBJ2-7; no definite D call. Trimming took off 8 bases at V and 3 bases at J, with 5 bases between the two ends. From germline, CDR1 is MNHEY and CDR2 SVGAGI. This CDR3 is built from 10 residues. CDR3 sequence: CASWYYEQYF. CDR3 bases: TGTGCCAGCTGGTACTACGAGCAGTACTTC.

This rearrangement joins TRBV25-1 to TRBJ2-5; possible D gene TRBD2, 6 bases. CDR1 and CDR2 from the germline V gene are MGHDK and SYGVNS. There are 14 residues in the CDR3. Deletions cut 4 bases from V and 9 bases from J, with 18 bases between. The CDR3 spells CASSVTSSPGPQYF. The CDR3 coding sequence is TGTGCCAGCAGTGTGACTAGTTCCCCGGGGCCCCAGTACTTC.

This clone occurred a few times. The chain is built from TRBV5-1 and TRBJ2-7; D is perhaps TRBD1 (6 bases). CDR1 and CDR2 from the germline V gene are SGHRS and YFSETQ. V lost 0 bases to trimming and J lost 3 bases, with 19 bases between them. The CDR3 spans 17 residues. The CDR3 protein is CASSLGSGTRLIYEQYF. The CDR3 bases are TGCGCCAGCAGCTTGGGGTCCGGGACAAGGCTTATCTACGAGCAGTACTTC.

The chain recombines TRBV28 with TRBJ1-2, with D unresolved. Germline assignment: CDR1 MDHEN and CDR2 SYDVKM. Deletions cut 11 bases from V and 0 bases from J, with 10 bases between. This CDR3 spans 12 amino acids. The CDR3: CALRPANYGYTF. Here the CDR3 DNA reads TGTGCCCTTAGACCAGCTAACTATGGCTACACCTTC.

The rearrangement uses TRBV12-2 and TRBJ1-1. TRBV12-2 is classified as a pseudogene. The CDR3 totals 11 residues. The chain's CDR3 is CASRLTIEAFF. CDR3 sequence (DNA): TGTGCAAGTCGCTTAACTATTGAAGCTTTCTTT.

The J gene is TRBJ1-5, the V gene TRBV18; D unclear. The germline V and J ends were trimmed by 3 bases and 0 bases, with 21 bases remaining between them. Germline V CDR1 and CDR2: KGHSH, LQKENI. This CDR3 comprises 19 residues. CDR3 sequence (DNA): TGTGCCAGCTCACCGGTCCGGACGGATAATCTCGCTAGCAATCAGCCCCAGCATTTT. Translating gives CASSPVRTDNLASNQPQHF.

The V and J genes are TRBV11-2 and TRBJ2-3; no firm D call. The CDR3 is made up of 15 amino acids. V lost 6 bases and J 2 bases, leaving 15 bases between the germline ends. The germline V gene encodes CDR1 SGHAT and CDR2 FQNNGV. The DNA for the CDR3 is TGTGCCAGCAGTGGGATGCGAACGTTCACAGATACGCAGTATTTT. It is translated as CASSGMRTFTDTQYF.

CDR3 nucleotide sequence: TGTGCCAGCAGCTCGGATTTCGGGACAGGGGATCCAGATACGCAGTATTTT. This sequence encodes CASSSDFGTGDPDTQYF. The rearrangement uses TRBV11-3 and TRBJ2-3, with 10 bases fitting TRBD1. This CDR3 has 17 amino acids. Germline assignment: CDR1 SGHNT and CDR2 YENEEA. The V and J ends lost 4 bases and 4 bases, in that order; junction bases with no gene match: 11.

The V call is TRBV27, the J call TRBJ1-5; no clear D gene. This CDR3 comprises 15 residues. Germline loops: CDR1 MNHEY, CDR2 SMNVEV (reference sequence). The V end lost 6 bases, the J end lost 3 bases, and 15 bases lay between the germline ends. In DNA form, the CDR3 reads TGTGCCAGCAGCCTGACCCACAAGGTCAATCAGCCCCAGCATTTT. Its translation: CASSLTHKVNQPQHF.

CDR3 in amino acids: CASYSGLGDYGYTF. DNA of the CDR3: TGTGCCAGTTACTCAGGGTTAGGGGACTATGGCTACACCTTC. This sequence joins TRBV19 and TRBJ1-2, with a tentative D call TRBD1 (5 bases). Germline V gene sequence: CDR1 LNHDA, CDR2 SQIVND (reference sequence). V was pared by 8 bases and J by 3 bases, with 16 bases between. The CDR3 covers 14 residues.

V usage is TRBV28 and J usage is TRBJ1-2, with no clear D. The CDR3 length is 13 residues. Germline-derived CDR1 and CDR2 are MDHEN and SYDVKM. V lost 3 bases and J 8 bases, leaving 13 bases between the germline ends. The CDR3 region has the DNA TGTGCCAGCAGTTTCTCTGGGCTCGGGGGCTACACCTTC. Protein product: CASSFSGLGGYTF.

The rearrangement joins TRBV18 to TRBJ2-2; 8 bases line up with TRBD2. CDR1 KGHSH and CDR2 LQKENI come from the germline V gene. The CDR3 runs to 15 residues. Trimming cost V 3 bases and J 5 bases; bases outside gene matches: 5. CDR3 sequence reads: CASSPLREVTGELFF. The CDR3 region has the DNA TGTGCCAGCTCACCCCTGCGGGAGGTGACCGGGGAGCTGTTTTTT.